This is a list of T cell receptor beta chains from one sample in a study of T-cell memory formation after mild COVID-19. From the 5' RACE reads, TCRdb called clonotypes with MiXCR, one entry per CDR3 protein. The sample records fewer than 700,000 distinct CDR3 sequences, about a fifth being singletons. The sample consisted of PBMCs or a T cell subset sorted from them (not recorded which). The source of these receptors is an adult woman who had mild COVID-19 (a few samples of this study predate the infection). Cell type and time point are not known. CDR3s include the opening cysteine and the closing phenylalanine or tryptophan. A D gene is named only where the DNA matches it firmly. Not all rows give a size; the values are once, few, many and, for expanded clones, a class.

TRBV12-3/TRBV12-4	TRBJ1-4	few	TRBD1	TGTGCCATCAGAAGACAGGGGAATGAAAAACTGTTTTTT	CAIRRQGNEKLFF
TRBV20-1	TRBJ1-2	NA	NA	TGCAGTGCTAGAGGACCTGATGGCTACACCTTC	CSARGPDGYTF
TRBV28	TRBJ2-4	NA	NA	TGTGCCAGCAGTAATCGGGGGACGAACATTCAGTACTTC	CASSNRGTNIQYF
TRBV15	TRBJ1-5	NA	NA	TGTGCCACCAGCAGAGGAGCTGGGTCCCCCCAGCATTTT	CATSRGAGSPQHF
TRBV30	TRBJ2-7	NA	NA	TGTGCCTGGATCCCAGAAGACCGCTACGAGCAGTACTTC	CAWIPEDRYEQYF
TRBV9	TRBJ2-7	NA	TRBD1	TGTGCCAGCAGCGTGACGACAGGGAGCTCCTACGAGCAGTACTTC	CASSVTTGSSYEQYF
TRBV7-8	TRBJ1-4	few	NA	TGTGCCAGCAGCGAGCGGGACCTCATAAGAGTTTACGAAAAACTGTTTTTT	CASSERDLIRVYEKLFF
TRBV30	TRBJ1-1	few	NA	TGTGCCTGGAGTATGAACACTGAAGCTTTCTTT	CAWSMNTEAFF
TRBV30	TRBJ1-6	NA	TRBD1	TGTGCCTGGAGTTTAACGGGACAGGTGAATTCACCCCTCCACTTT	CAWSLTGQVNSPLHF
TRBV7-3	TRBJ2-2	once	TRBD2	TGTGCCAGCAGCGCCCATACTAGCGGGATTCCCGGGGAGCTGTTTTTT	CASSAHTSGIPGELFF
TRBV15	TRBJ2-3	NA	NA	TGTGCCACCAGCAGAGATTTGGGAGATACGCAGTATTTT	CATSRDLGDTQYF
TRBV29-1	TRBJ2-4	NA	NA	TGCAGCGTCCCGGTGAGCGGTAGAAACAAAAACATTCAGTACTTC	CSVPVSGRNKNIQYF
TRBV12-3/TRBV12-4	TRBJ2-2	few	TRBD2	TGTGCCAGCAGTCCTCTAGCGGGGGGGAACACCGGGGAGCTGTTTTTT	CASSPLAGGNTGELFF
TRBV4-2	TRBJ2-7	NA	NA	TGTGCCAGCAGCCAAGAATCGGTCCGATCGTTCCCCGAGCAGTACTTC	CASSQESVRSFPEQYF
TRBV12-3/TRBV12-4	TRBJ2-7	NA	NA	TGTGCCAGCAGTTTCATTGGACTAAGGGATGGCGAGCAGTACTTC	CASSFIGLRDGEQYF
TRBV7-9	TRBJ1-6	NA	NA	TGTGCCAGCAGCTTAGGGAGCGGGGGAAGGTATTCACCCCTCCACTTT	CASSLGSGGRYSPLHF
TRBV7-6	TRBJ2-2	NA	TRBD1	TGTGCCAGCAGCTTAACGGACAGGGTGAACACCGGGGAGCTGTTTTTT	CASSLTDRVNTGELFF
TRBV30	TRBJ2-7	NA	TRBD1	TGTGCCTGGAGTGTGATGACAGGGGGCCGGTACGAGCAGTACTTC	CAWSVMTGGRYEQYF
TRBV5-5	TRBJ2-7	NA	NA	TGTGCCAGCAGCTTGGTTATGGTGGGGGTGACCTACGAGCAGTACTTC	CASSLVMVGVTYEQYF
TRBV27	TRBJ1-5	NA	NA	TGTGCCAGCAGTTTATCGCCTGCTCAGCCCCAGCATTTT	CASSLSPAQPQHF
TRBV5-5	TRBJ2-7	few	NA	TGTGCCAGCAGCCTCGGCCAGCCCTCCTACGAGCAGTACTTC	CASSLGQPSYEQYF
TRBV11-2	TRBJ2-7	few	NA	TGTGCCAGCAGCTTAGGTTTAGTGGCCTACGAGCAGTACTTC	CASSLGLVAYEQYF
TRBV7-2	TRBJ2-1	few	TRBD1	TGTGCCAGCAGCTTAGGTCCCCTAGGACAGGGGGCTTATGAGCAGTTCTTC	CASSLGPLGQGAYEQFF
TRBV27	TRBJ2-7	few	NA	TGTGCCAGCAGTTTTATCTCCAGGGGAGTCAACTACGAGCAGTACTTC	CASSFISRGVNYEQYF
TRBV14	TRBJ1-1	NA	NA	TGTGCCAGCAGCCAAGAGTTAAGGAACACTGAAGCTTTCTTT	CASSQELRNTEAFF
TRBV11-2	TRBJ1-1	NA	NA	TGTGCCAGCAGCTTAATGTGGGGCGCGTCGGACACTGAAGCTTTCTTT	CASSLMWGASDTEAFF
TRBV12-3/TRBV12-4	TRBJ2-7	NA	NA	TGTGCCAGCAGCCCGTGGAGCGGAGGCGAGCAGTACTTC	CASSPWSGGEQYF
TRBV10-3	TRBJ2-1	many	NA	TGTGCCATCAGTGATTCCCATGACGTCAATGAGCAGTTCTTC	CAISDSHDVNEQFF
TRBV9	TRBJ1-2	few	NA	TGTGCCAGCAGCGCCGGACAGTATGGCTACACCTTC	CASSAGQYGYTF
TRBV7-2	TRBJ2-7	few	TRBD2	TGTGCCAGCAGCTTAGCACCTAGCGGGAGTACCATCTCCTACGAGCAGTACTTC	CASSLAPSGSTISYEQYF
TRBV24-1	TRBJ2-3	few	TRBD2	TGTGCCACCAGTGATTTGCGGGGACTAGCGGGAGTTGGTACAGATACGCAGTATTTT	CATSDLRGLAGVGTDTQYF
TRBV7-2	TRBJ2-1	NA	TRBD1	TGTGCCAGCAGCTACCTTAGGAGGGATTACCGCCGGGACAGGGCGGCCGATGAGCAGTTCTTC	CASSYLRRDYRRDRAADEQFF
TRBV29-1	TRBJ2-5	many	NA	TGCAGCGTCGGTAAGGTCTTGCCAAGGGAGACCCAGTACTTC	CSVGKVLPRETQYF
TRBV7-4	TRBJ2-7	NA	TRBD2	TGTGCCAGCAGCCCCGACAGTATTACTAGCGGTTCCTACGAGCAGTACTTC	CASSPDSITSGSYEQYF
TRBV7-9	TRBJ2-5	few	NA	TGTGCCAGCAGCGGCTCGGGGGCTCAAGAGACCCAGTACTTC	CASSGSGAQETQYF
TRBV6-2/TRBV6-3	TRBJ2-5	NA	NA	TGTGCCAGCAGTTCAACCTGGAGAGGGACAAGGAAGACCCAGTACTTC	CASSSTWRGTRKTQYF
TRBV5-1	TRBJ1-1	few	TRBD1	TGCGCCAGCTCCAGGGACAGGGCGAATATTAACACTGAAGCTTTCTTT	CASSRDRANINTEAFF
TRBV5-1	TRBJ2-1	NA	NA	TGCGCCAGCAGCCCCGGCCTGGGGACGGCCGGCAATGAGCAGTTCTTC	CASSPGLGTAGNEQFF
TRBV27	TRBJ2-7	few	TRBD2	TGTGCCAGCCGATACGGACTAGCGGGGGACGAGCAGTACTTC	CASRYGLAGDEQYF
TRBV20-1	TRBJ1-2	few	TRBD1	TGCAGTGCTATGACGGGACAGTCCATTAACTATGGCTACACCTTC	CSAMTGQSINYGYTF
TRBV7-9	TRBJ2-2	NA	NA	TGTGCCAGCAGCTTAGTTCGGGGTAACACCGGGGAGCTGTTTTTT	CASSLVRGNTGELFF
TRBV7-9	TRBJ2-7	few	TRBD1	TGTGCCAGCAGCTGGGTAGGGACAGGGTCCTACGAGCAGTACTTC	CASSWVGTGSYEQYF
TRBV20-1	TRBJ1-1	NA	NA	TGCAGTGCCCCCGGTAGGCCGCTGGGGCACACTGAAGCTTTCTTT	CSAPGRPLGHTEAFF
TRBV19	TRBJ1-5	NA	TRBD1	TGTGCCAGTAGTATTGAGTGGACAGGGATACAGCCCCAGCATTTT	CASSIEWTGIQPQHF
TRBV12-3/TRBV12-4	TRBJ2-7	NA	NA	TGTGCCAGTACCCGAGGGGTAGGCTACGAGCAGTACTTC	CASTRGVGYEQYF
TRBV13	TRBJ1-2	NA	NA	TGTGCCAGCAGCTTAGGAAGACTTACGTCCTATGGCTACACCTTC	CASSLGRLTSYGYTF
TRBV4-1	TRBJ2-2	NA	NA	TGCGCCAGCAGCCAAGCAATAGCTTGGGGGACCGGGGAGCTGTTTTTT	CASSQAIAWGTGELFF
TRBV25-1	TRBJ2-2	NA	NA	TGTGCCAGCAGTGAATATCAAGGGTGGTCCGGGGAGCTGTTTTTT	CASSEYQGWSGELFF
TRBV24-1	TRBJ2-7	many	TRBD2	TGTGCCACCAGTGACTCCGGGACTAGCCGGTACGAGCAGTACTTC	CATSDSGTSRYEQYF
TRBV21-1	TRBJ2-3	few	NA	TGTGCCAGCAGCAAAGCAGGGAAAGGTATCACAGATACGCAGTATTTT	CASSKAGKGITDTQYF